The 23 T cell receptor beta chains in this list originate from one sample, sequenced in a study of CD8 T cells in Susac syndrome. With random hexamers, 0.5 to 1 ug RNA was reverse transcribed. TCRdb fed the immunoSEQ multiplex PCR reads into MiXCR, producing one record per CDR3 protein. The sample consists of approximately 210,000 distinct CDR3 sequences, about 95% of them appearing once. Sequenced input: CD4+ T cells from PBMCs. The receptors stem from a human donor with Susac syndrome.

The chain is built from TRBV20-1 and TRBJ2-1; the D gene is possibly TRBD1 (7 bases). The CDR3 runs 15 residues. Germline V CDR1 and CDR2: DFQATT, SNEGSKA (reference sequence). V was shortened by 1 base and J by 4 bases, with 14 bases between the two germline ends. The CDR3 DNA is TGCAGTGCTAGAGGTGGAGGGGGCCGTTACAATGAGCAGTTCTTC. This encodes CSARGGGGRYNEQFF.

This clonotype was picked up a small number of times. V gene TRBV4-2 combines with J gene TRBJ2-3; D is uncertain. The germline V and J ends were trimmed by 4 bases and 6 bases, with 8 bases remaining between them. CDR1 is LGHNA, CDR2 YNFKEQ, per germline. This CDR3 comprises 12 residues. Here the CDR3 DNA reads TGTGCCAGCAGCCCCACAGCGGATACGCAGTATTTT. This gives the protein CASSPTADTQYF.

The gene calls are TRBV7-2 and TRBJ2-5; no clear D gene. The germline V gene encodes CDR1 SGHTA and CDR2 FQGNSA. V dropped 5 bases and J dropped 2 bases, with 12 bases sitting between them. The CDR3 has 14 amino acids. The CDR3 sequence is CASSPTLVQETQYF. The CDR3 region has the DNA TGTGCCAGCAGCCCGACACTTGTACAAGAGACCCAGTACTTC.

This chain links TRBV7-9 with TRBJ2-5; no clear D. The CDR3 has 14 amino acids. Germline V gene sequence: CDR1 SEHNR, CDR2 FQNEAQ (reference sequence). Trimming took 1 base from V and 5 from J, leaving 11 bases between them. CDR3 in DNA: TGTGCCAGCAGCTTAGGACACCCTGCGGAGACCCAGTACTTC. Translating it yields CASSLGHPAETQYF.

V usage is TRBV6-2 or TRBV6-3 and J usage is TRBJ2-1, with TRBD1 identical over 12 bases. The V and J ends lost 8 bases and 10 bases, in that order; junction bases with no gene match: 9. The CDR3 contains 14 residues. Germline V gene lookup returns CDR1 MNHEY and CDR2 SVGEGT. CDR3 nucleotides: TGTGCCAGCGGGCACCGGGACAGGGGGCGAGAGCAGTTCTTC. Its protein product is CASGHRDRGREQFF.

The chain recombines TRBV3-1 with TRBJ2-3, with a possible D match to TRBD2 (6 bases). The CDR3 has 16 amino acids. The ends were cut back, 5 bases at V and 6 bases at J, with 21 bases in the middle. The germline gives CDR1 LGHDT, CDR2 YNNKEL (reference sequence). CDR3 in DNA: TGTGCCAGCAGCTCTGGGACTCCGGGGGTGGGCGATACGCAGTATTTT. This translates into CASSSGTPGVGDTQYF.

This clonotype appeared once. The V and J genes are TRBV30 and TRBJ1-4; D uncertain. With 0 bases removed from V and 10 bases from J, the gap between germline ends came to 6 bases. CDR1 and CDR2 from the germline V gene are GTSNPN and SVGIG (reference sequence). The CDR3 loop spans 11 amino acids. Written as DNA, the CDR3 is TGTGCCTGGAGTGTACGAGGAAAACTGTTTTTT. Encoded protein: CAWSVRGKLFF. Filled out from reference TRBV30 and TRBJ1-4, the complete variable domain reads SQTIHQWPATLVQPVGSPLSLECTVEGTSNPNLYWYRQAAGRGLQLLFYSVGIGQISSEVPQNLSASRPQDRQFILSSKKLLLSDSGFYLCAWSVRGKLFFGSGTQLSVL.

This chain connects TRBV5-1 to TRBJ1-3; D gene ambiguous. Germline V gene data show CDR1 as SGHRS and CDR2 as YFSETQ. The CDR3 is 15 amino acids. V was shortened by 5 bases and J by 0 bases, with 12 bases between the two germline ends. Here the CDR3 DNA reads TGCGCCAGCAGTCCCGACGGGAGCTCTGGAAACACCATATATTTT. The encoded protein is CASSPDGSSGNTIYF.

The chain joins TRBV24-1 to TRBJ2-3; 7 bases are shared with TRBD1. CDR1 is KGHDR, CDR2 SFDVKD, per germline. CDR3 size: 15 residues. Germline trimming cut 7 bases from V and 0 bases from J; bases unmatched to any gene: 6. The CDR3 sequence is CATSPRTGSTDTQYF. CDR3 nucleotide sequence: TGTGCCACCAGCCCTCGGACAGGCAGCACAGATACGCAGTATTTT.

This chain joins TRBV7-3 and TRBJ1-1; TRBD1 aligns across 10 bases. The germline V gene encodes CDR1 SGHTA and CDR2 FQGTGA. The CDR3 has 14 residues. V lost 4 bases to trimming and J lost 4 bases; unmatched junction nucleotides: 3. The CDR3 here is CASSWDRGSTEAFF. CDR3 nucleotide sequence: TGTGCCAGCAGCTGGGACAGGGGATCCACTGAAGCTTTCTTT.

This sequence joins TRBV20-1 and TRBJ1-2; weak D call: TRBD1 (6 bases). Germline CDR1 and CDR2: DFQATT and SNEGSKA (reference sequence). The V gene lost 0 bases and the J gene lost 8 bases, with 19 bases spanning the gap. The length of the CDR3 is 15 residues. This chain's CDR3 is CSARDGGQPRGGYTF. The CDR3, as DNA: TGCAGTGCTAGAGATGGAGGACAGCCGCGCGGCGGCTACACCTTC.

This chain uses TRBV11-2 with TRBJ1-5; 9 nucleotides match TRBD1. CDR3 length equals 15 residues. CDR1 and CDR2 from the germline V gene are SGHAT and FQNNGV. J lost 0 bases, V lost 5 bases, and 2 bases had no gene match. CDR3: CASSEQGASNQPQHF. For the CDR3, the DNA is TGTGCCAGCAGCGAACAGGGGGCTAGCAATCAGCCCCAGCATTTT.

The chain couples TRBV4-3 to TRBJ2-7; D might be TRBD1 (5 bases). Germline CDR1 LGHNA, CDR2 YSLEER. The CDR3 runs 15 residues. Trimming shortened V by 1 base and J by 2 bases, and 12 bases separated the two germline ends. DNA for the CDR3: TGCGCCAGCAGCCAAGTGGCGGACACAGCCTACGAGCAGTACTTC. The encoded protein is CASSQVADTAYEQYF.

In DNA form, the CDR3 reads TGCAGTGCTAGACTCTCAGGGACAGCCATCTACAATGAGCAGTTCTTC. Its protein product is CSARLSGTAIYNEQFF. The V call is TRBV20-1, the J call TRBJ2-1; 7 nucleotides match TRBD1. CDR1 is DFQATT, CDR2 SNEGSKA, per germline (reference sequence). The CDR3 spans 16 residues. V lost 2 bases, J lost 3 bases, and 10 bases stayed unmatched.

The V gene is TRBV20-1, the J gene TRBJ2-7; 7 bases agree with TRBD1. The CDR3 contains 14 residues. The junction had 6 bases not matched to a gene; V was cut back by 4 bases and J by 0 bases. Germline assignment: CDR1 DFQATT and CDR2 SNEGSKA (reference sequence). CDR3 nucleotides: TGCAGTGCTACCGGGACAGTTCCCTCCTACGAGCAGTACTTC. This translates into CSATGTVPSYEQYF.

The chain has TRBV7-6 and TRBJ2-3; the D gene is possibly TRBD1 (5 bases). Between the trimmed V and J ends, which lost 4 bases and 8 bases, there was a span of 22 bases. The CDR3 spans 16 residues. Germline V gene lookup returns CDR1 SGHVS and CDR2 FNYEAQ. The CDR3 is CASSSLRGSGEGTQYF. The CDR3 bases are TGTGCCAGCAGCTCCCTTAGGGGTAGTGGGGAAGGTACGCAGTATTTT.

V and J are TRBV19 and TRBJ2-5; no clear D. The CDR3 consists of 15 residues. Trimming took off 1 base at V and 4 bases at J, with 13 bases between the two ends. Germline assignment: CDR1 LNHDA and CDR2 SQIVND (reference sequence). The CDR3 DNA is TGTGCCAGTAGTATAGGGGCCCACTCAACAGAGACCCAGTACTTC. Its translation is CASSIGAHSTETQYF. The complete variable domain, with remaining parts taken from reference TRBV19 and TRBJ2-5, reads DGGITQSPKYLFRKEGQNVTLSCEQNLNHDAMYWYRQDPGQGLRLIYYSQIVNDFQKGDIAEGYSVSREKKESFPLTVTSAQKNPTAFYLCASSIGAHSTETQYFGPGTRLLVL.

The gene calls are TRBV30 and TRBJ2-2; no reliable D call. The germline gives CDR1 GTSNPN, CDR2 SVGIG (reference sequence). The CDR3 has 15 amino acids. Trimming took 0 bases from V and 5 from J, leaving 13 bases between them. In nucleotides, the CDR3 is TGTGCCTGGAGTGTACTGTCCGGTGGAACCGGGGAGCTGTTTTTT. This gives the protein CAWSVLSGGTGELFF. The entire variable domain, with the rest obtained from reference TRBV30 and TRBJ2-2, is as follows: SQTIHQWPATLVQPVGSPLSLECTVEGTSNPNLYWYRQAAGRGLQLLFYSVGIGQISSEVPQNLSASRPQDRQFILSSKKLLLSDSGFYLCAWSVLSGGTGELFFGEGSRLTVL.

The V and J genes are TRBV6-5 and TRBJ1-4, with 10 bases fitting TRBD1. V shed 4 bases and J 2 bases; nucleotides not matched to a gene: 4. There are 16 residues in the CDR3. Germline values: CDR1 MNHEY, CDR2 SVGAGI. The CDR3 region is CASSSLTGGTNEKLFF. As DNA, the CDR3 is TGTGCCAGCAGTTCGTTGACAGGGGGCACTAATGAAAAACTGTTTTTT.

This sequence joins TRBV7-2 and TRBJ1-6; D gene unclear. The V end lost 3 bases, the J end lost 0 bases, and 12 bases lay between the germline ends. Looked up from germline, CDR1 is SGHTA and CDR2 is FQGNSA. This CDR3 contains 17 residues. The CDR3 nucleotides are TGTGCCAGCAGCTTCCTGGACGGTAGCTCCTATAATTCACCCCTCCACTTT. This gives the protein CASSFLDGSSYNSPLHF.

The chain recombines TRBV9 with TRBJ2-1; D is unresolved. The CDR3 runs to 12 residues. The ends were cut back, 0 bases at V and 5 bases at J, with 3 bases in the middle. CDR1 and CDR2 (germline): SGDLS, YYNGEE. In DNA form, the CDR3 reads TGTGCCAGCAGCGTAGCCCACAATGAGCAGTTCTTC. Translation: CASSVAHNEQFF.

This chain uses TRBV28 with TRBJ2-7; tentative D call: TRBD2 (5 bases). Germline V gives CDR1 MDHEN, CDR2 SYDVKM. Trimming shortened V by 4 bases and J by 2 bases, and 15 bases separated the two germline ends. CDR3 length: 15 residues. The CDR3 protein is CASSSEAPGTYEQYF. The CDR3 bases are TGTGCCAGCAGTTCTGAAGCACCCGGGACCTACGAGCAGTACTTC.

The CDR3 nucleotides read TGTGCCAGCAGCCAGGACCAAAGCTCTGGGGCCAACGTCCTGACTTTC. Protein sequence: CASSQDQSSGANVLTF. V usage is TRBV4-2 and J usage is TRBJ2-6; D gene uncertain. The CDR3 consists of 16 residues. Trimming removed 3 bases at V and 0 bases at J, with 9 bases between. Per germline, CDR1 LGHNA and CDR2 YNFKEQ.